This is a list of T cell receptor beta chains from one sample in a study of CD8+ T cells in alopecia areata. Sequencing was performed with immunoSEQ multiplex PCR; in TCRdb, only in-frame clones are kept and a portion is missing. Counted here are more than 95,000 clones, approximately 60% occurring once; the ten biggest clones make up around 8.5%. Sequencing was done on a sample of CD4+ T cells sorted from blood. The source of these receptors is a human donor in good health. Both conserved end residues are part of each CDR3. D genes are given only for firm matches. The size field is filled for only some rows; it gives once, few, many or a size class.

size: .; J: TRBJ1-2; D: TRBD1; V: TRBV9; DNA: TGTGCCAGCAGCATGGGGACAGGCCCACCCAATGGCTACACCTTC; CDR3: CASSMGTGPPNGYTF
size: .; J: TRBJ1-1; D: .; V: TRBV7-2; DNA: TGTGCCAGCACCTTCTCAGGGGTCGCTGAAGCTTTCTTT; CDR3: CASTFSGVAEAFF
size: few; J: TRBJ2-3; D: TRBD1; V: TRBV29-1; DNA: TGCAGCGTCAGGGGGCGAATCACAGATACGCAGTATTTT; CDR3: CSVRGRITDTQYF
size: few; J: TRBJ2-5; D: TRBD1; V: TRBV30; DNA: TGTGCCTGGAGGACCACAGGGGGCCAAGAGACCCAGTACTTC; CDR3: CAWRTTGGQETQYF
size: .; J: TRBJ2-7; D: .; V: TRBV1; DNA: TGCACCAGCAGCCAAGGGCATCTCAATTACGAGCAGTACTTC; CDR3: CTSSQGHLNYEQYF
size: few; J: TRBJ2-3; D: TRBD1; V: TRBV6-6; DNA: TGTGCCAGCGAGGGACAGGGTTCCACAGATACGCAGTATTTT; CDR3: CASEGQGSTDTQYF
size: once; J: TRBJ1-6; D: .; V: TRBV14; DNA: TGTGCCAGCAGCCAAGATGGGGGAAGTTCACCCCTCCACTTT; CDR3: CASSQDGGSSPLHF
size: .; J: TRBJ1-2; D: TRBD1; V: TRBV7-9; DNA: TGTGCCAGCAGCCCTTCCCGGGACAGGGGATGGAATGGCTACACCTTC; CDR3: CASSPSRDRGWNGYTF
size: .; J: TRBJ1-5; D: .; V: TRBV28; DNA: TGTGCCAGCAGTGCGGGGGGGAGTCAGCCCCAGCATTTT; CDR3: CASSAGGSQPQHF
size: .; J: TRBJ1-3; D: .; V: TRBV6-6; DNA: TGTGCCAGCAGTTACTCTGGACGGGGCTCTGGAAACACCATATATTTT; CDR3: CASSYSGRGSGNTIYF
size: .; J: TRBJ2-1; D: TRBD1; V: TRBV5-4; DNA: TGTGCCAGCAGCTTGGTAATCTATACAGGGGGCTCCTTTAATGAGCAGTTCTTC; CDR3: CASSLVIYTGGSFNEQFF
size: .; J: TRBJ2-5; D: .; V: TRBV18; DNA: TGTGCCAGCTCACCAGGGGCAGGGGCGAAAGAGACCCAGTACTTC; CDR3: CASSPGAGAKETQYF
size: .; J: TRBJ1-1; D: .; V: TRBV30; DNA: TGTGCCTGGAGTGTATCATCGGCGGCCACTGAAGCTTTCTTT; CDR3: CAWSVSSAATEAFF
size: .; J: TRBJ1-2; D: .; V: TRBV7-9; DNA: TGTGCCAGCAGCCCACGGGCCTTAATGGACTATGGCTACACCTTC; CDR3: CASSPRALMDYGYTF
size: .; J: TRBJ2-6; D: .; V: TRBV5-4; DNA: TGTGCCAGCAGCCCCCGATTCTCTGGGGCCAACGTCCTGACTTTC; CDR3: CASSPRFSGANVLTF
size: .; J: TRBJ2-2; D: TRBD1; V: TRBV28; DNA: TGTGCCAGCTGCCGGTTTAAGGGACAGGGGCCCGACACCGGGGAGCTGTTTTTT; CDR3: CASCRFKGQGPDTGELFF
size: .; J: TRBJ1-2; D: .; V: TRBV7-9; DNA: TGTGCCAGCACCCAAGCGAGCGGGGGCACCTATGGCTACACCTTC; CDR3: CASTQASGGTYGYTF
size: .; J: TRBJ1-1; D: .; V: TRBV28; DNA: TGTGCCAGCACAGCCGGGACTCTGAACACTGAAGCTTTCTTT; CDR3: CASTAGTLNTEAFF
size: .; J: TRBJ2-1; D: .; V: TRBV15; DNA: TGTGCCACCAGCAGGACTAGACTCGGCAATGAGCAGTTCTTC; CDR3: CATSRTRLGNEQFF
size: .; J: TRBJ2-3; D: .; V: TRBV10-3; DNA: TGTGCCATCAGTGGACAGGTCACAGATACGCAGTATTTT; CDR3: CAISGQVTDTQYF
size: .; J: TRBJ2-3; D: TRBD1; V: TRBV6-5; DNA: TGTGCCAGCAGTTTACAGGGGGCAGATACGCAGTATTTT; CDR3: CASSLQGADTQYF
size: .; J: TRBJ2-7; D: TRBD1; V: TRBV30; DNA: TGTGCCTGGAGGGTCCACCGGGGACAGAATACCTACGAGCAGTACTTC; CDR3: CAWRVHRGQNTYEQYF
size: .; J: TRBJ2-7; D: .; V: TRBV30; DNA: TGTGCCTGGAGAGGGCTAGCGGTGACAGGAGAGCAGTACTTC; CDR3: CAWRGLAVTGEQYF
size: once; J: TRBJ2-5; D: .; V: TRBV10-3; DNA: TGTGCCATCAGTGAGAGTAAGGGGCTGGAGACCCAGTACTTC; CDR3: CAISESKGLETQYF
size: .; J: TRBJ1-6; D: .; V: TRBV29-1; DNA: TGCAGCGTTCGCACGGAGTATAATTCACCCCTCCACTTT; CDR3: CSVRTEYNSPLHF
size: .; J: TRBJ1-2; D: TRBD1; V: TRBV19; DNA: TGTGCCAGTAGTACCCGGGACAGGGCCGGCTACACCTTC; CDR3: CASSTRDRAGYTF
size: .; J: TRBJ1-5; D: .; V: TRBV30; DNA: TGTGCCTGGAGTGTAGGGGTGAGCAATCAGCCCCAGCATTTT; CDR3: CAWSVGVSNQPQHF
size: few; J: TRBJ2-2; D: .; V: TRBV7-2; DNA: TGTGCCAGCAGTACGTTCGGGGAGCTGTTTTTT; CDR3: CASSTFGELFF
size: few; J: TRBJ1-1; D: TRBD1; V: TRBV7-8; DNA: TGTGCCAGCAGCGGACAGGGAGCGGGCACTGAAGCTTTCTTT; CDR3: CASSGQGAGTEAFF
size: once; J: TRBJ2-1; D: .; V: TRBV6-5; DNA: TGTGCCAGCAGCTGGTTAAATGAGCAGTTCTTC; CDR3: CASSWLNEQFF
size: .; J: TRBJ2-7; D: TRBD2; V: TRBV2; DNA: TGTGCCAGCAGTTCCGCCGGGACTAGCGTCGGTGAGCAGTACTTC; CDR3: CASSSAGTSVGEQYF
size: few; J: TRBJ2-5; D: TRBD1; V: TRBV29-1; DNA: TGCAGCGTTGTCGAGGGGGCCGGGGAGACCCAGTACTTC; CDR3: CSVVEGAGETQYF
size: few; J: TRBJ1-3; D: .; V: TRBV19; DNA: TGTGCCAGTAAGCCCACAGGATACTCTGGAAACACCATATATTTT; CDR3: CASKPTGYSGNTIYF
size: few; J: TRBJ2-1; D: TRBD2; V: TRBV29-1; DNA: TGCAGCGTTGCTGGACTAGCGTCAAATGAGCAGTTCTTC; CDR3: CSVAGLASNEQFF
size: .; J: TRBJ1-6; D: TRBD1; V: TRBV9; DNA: TGTGCCAGCAGCCCCCAGACAGGGCAAAATTCACCCCTCCACTTT; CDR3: CASSPQTGQNSPLHF
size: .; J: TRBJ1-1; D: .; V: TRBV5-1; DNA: TGCGCCAGCAACCCGTGGGGCGGCTCGAACACTGAAGCTTTCTTT; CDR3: CASNPWGGSNTEAFF
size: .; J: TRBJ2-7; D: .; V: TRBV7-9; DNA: TGTGCCAGCAGTTCCCAGGGGCGCATCAACGAGCAGTACTTC; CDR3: CASSSQGRINEQYF